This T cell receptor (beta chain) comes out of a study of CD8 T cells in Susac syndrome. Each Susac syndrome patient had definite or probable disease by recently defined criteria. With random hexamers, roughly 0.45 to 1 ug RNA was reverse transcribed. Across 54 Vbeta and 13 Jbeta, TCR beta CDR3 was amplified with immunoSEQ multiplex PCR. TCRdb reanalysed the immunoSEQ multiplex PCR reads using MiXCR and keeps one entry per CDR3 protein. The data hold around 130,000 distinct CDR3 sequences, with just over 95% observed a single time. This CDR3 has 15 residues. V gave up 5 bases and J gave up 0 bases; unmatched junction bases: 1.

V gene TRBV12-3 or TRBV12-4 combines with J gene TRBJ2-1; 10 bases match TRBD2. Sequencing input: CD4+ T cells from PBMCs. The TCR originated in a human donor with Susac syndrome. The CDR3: CASSTSGVSYNEQFF. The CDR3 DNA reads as TGTGCCAGCAGTACTAGCGGGGTCTCCTACAATGAGCAGTTCTTC.